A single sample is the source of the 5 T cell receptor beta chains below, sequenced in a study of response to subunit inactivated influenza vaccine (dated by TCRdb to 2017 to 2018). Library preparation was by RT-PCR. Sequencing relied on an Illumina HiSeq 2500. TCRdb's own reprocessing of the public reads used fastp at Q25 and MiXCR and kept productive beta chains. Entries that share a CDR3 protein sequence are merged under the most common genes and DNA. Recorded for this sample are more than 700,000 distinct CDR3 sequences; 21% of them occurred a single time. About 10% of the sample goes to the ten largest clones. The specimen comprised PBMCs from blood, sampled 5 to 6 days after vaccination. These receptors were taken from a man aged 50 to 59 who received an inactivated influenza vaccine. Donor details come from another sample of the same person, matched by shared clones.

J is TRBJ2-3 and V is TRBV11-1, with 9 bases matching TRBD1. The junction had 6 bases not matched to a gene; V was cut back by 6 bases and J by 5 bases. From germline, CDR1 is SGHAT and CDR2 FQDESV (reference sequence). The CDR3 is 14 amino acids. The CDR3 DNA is TGTGCCAGCAGACCGGGACAGGGACGAGATACGCAGTATTTT. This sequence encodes CASRPGQGRDTQYF.

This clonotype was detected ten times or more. The CDR3 is CAWSLGYPGTADTQYF. DNA of the CDR3: TGTGCCTGGAGTTTGGGATACCCCGGAACCGCAGATACGCAGTATTTT. V is TRBV30 and J is TRBJ2-3, with no clear D. The germline gives CDR1 GTSNPN, CDR2 SVGIG (reference sequence). The CDR3 is 16 residues long. Trimming left V 2 bases short and J 4 bases short, with 19 bases between.

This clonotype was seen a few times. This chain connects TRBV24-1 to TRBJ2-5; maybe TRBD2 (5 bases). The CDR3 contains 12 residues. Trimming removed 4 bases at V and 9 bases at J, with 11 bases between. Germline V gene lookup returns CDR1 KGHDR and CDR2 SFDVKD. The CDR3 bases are TGTGCCACCAGTGACACAAAGGAGGCCCAGTACTTC. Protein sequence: CATSDTKEAQYF.

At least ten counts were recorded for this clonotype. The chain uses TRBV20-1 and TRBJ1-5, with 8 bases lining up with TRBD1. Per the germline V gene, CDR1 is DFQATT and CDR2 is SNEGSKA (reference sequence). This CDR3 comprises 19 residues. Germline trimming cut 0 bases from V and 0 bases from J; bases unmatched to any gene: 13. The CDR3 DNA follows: TGCAGTGCTAGAGATAGGGTCAGGGGGCCATCTTATAGCAATCAGCCCCAGCATTTT. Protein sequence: CSARDRVRGPSYSNQPQHF.

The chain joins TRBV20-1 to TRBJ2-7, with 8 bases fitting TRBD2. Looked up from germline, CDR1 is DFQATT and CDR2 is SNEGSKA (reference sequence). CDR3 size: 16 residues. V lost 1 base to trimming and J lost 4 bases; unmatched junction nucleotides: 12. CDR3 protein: CSARGVSGDSGYEQYF. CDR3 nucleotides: TGCAGTGCTAGAGGGGTTAGCGGGGATTCAGGGTACGAGCAGTACTTC.